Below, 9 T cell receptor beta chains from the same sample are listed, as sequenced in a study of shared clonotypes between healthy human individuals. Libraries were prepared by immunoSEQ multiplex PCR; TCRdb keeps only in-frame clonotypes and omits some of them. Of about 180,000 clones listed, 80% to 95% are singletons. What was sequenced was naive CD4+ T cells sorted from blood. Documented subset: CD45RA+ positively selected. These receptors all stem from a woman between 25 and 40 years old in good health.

The CDR3 region has the DNA TGTGCCAGCAGTAGGGGACTGGAGGACCGCTACGAGCAGTACTTC. Translating gives CASSRGLEDRYEQYF. The V call is TRBV2, the J call TRBJ2-7, with D maybe TRBD2 (6 bases). Germline CDR1 SNHLY, CDR2 FYNNEI. V shed 5 bases and J shed 3 bases, with 17 bases lying between them. The CDR3 contains 15 residues.

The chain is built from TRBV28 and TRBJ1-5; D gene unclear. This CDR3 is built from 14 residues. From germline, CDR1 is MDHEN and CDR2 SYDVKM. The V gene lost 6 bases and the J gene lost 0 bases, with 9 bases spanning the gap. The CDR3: CASRGYYSNQPQHF. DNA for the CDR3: TGTGCCAGCAGGGGCTATTATAGCAATCAGCCCCAGCATTTT. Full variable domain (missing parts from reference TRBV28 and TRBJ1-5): DVKVTQSSRYLVKRTGEKVFLECVQDMDHENMFWYRQDPGLGLRLIYFSYDVKMKEKGDIPEGYSVSREKKERFSLILESASTNQTSMYLCASRGYYSNQPQHFGDGTRLSIL.

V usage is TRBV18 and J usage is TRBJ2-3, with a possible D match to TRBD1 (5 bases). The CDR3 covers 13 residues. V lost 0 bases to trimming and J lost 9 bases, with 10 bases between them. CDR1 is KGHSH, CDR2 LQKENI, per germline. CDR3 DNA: TGTGCCAGCTCACCACCCGACAGAGCCACGCAGTATTTT. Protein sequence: CASSPPDRATQYF.

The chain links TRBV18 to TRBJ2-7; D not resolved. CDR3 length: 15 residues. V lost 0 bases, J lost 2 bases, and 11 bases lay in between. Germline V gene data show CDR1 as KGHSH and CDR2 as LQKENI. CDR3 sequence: CASSPPGFRTYEQYF. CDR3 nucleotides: TGTGCCAGCTCACCACCGGGGTTCAGGACCTACGAGCAGTACTTC.

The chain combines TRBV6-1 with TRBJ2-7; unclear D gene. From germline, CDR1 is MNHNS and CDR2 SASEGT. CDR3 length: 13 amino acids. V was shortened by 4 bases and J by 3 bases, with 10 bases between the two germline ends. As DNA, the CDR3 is TGTGCCAGCAGTGTTCAAGGGCTCTACGAGCAGTACTTC. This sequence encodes CASSVQGLYEQYF.

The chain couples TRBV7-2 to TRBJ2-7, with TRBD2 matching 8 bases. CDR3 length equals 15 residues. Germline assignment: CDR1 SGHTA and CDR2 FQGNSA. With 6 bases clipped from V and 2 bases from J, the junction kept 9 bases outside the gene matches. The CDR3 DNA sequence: TGTGCCAGCAGGTGGGGCGGGAGGAACCCCTACGAGCAGTACTTC. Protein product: CASRWGGRNPYEQYF.

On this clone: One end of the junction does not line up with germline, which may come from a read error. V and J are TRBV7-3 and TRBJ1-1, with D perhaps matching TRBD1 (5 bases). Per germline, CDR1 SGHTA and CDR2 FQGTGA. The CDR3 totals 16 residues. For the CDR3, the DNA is TGTGCCAGCAGCTTAATGAATTCGCTCAGGGCGGCTGAGGCTTTCTTT. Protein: CASSLMNSLRAAEAFF.

The CDR3 is CASSRGLAGEIDEQYF. CDR3 DNA sequence: TGCGCCAGCAGCCGAGGACTAGCGGGAGAAATTGACGAGCAGTACTTC. The chain uses TRBV5-1 and TRBJ2-7; TRBD2 agrees at 13 bases. Germline CDR1 reads SGHRS; CDR2 reads YFSETQ. The ends lost 4 bases at V and 5 bases at J; junction bases unmatched: 9. The CDR3 is 16 residues long. The full variable domain, its missing parts supplied by reference TRBV5-1 and TRBJ2-7, is KAGVTQTPRYLIKTRGQQVTLSCSPISGHRSVSWYQQTPGQGLQFLFEYFSETQRNKGNFPGRFSGRQFSNSRSEMNVSTLELGDSALYLCASSRGLAGEIDEQYFGPGTRLTVT.

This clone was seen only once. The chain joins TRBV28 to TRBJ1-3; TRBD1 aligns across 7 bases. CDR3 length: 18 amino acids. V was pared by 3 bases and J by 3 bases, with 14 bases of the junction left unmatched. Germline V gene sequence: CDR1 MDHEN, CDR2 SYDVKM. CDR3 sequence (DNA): TGTGCCAGCAGTTTCGACAGGGTAGGGGACCTCCGTGGAAACACCATATATTTT. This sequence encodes CASSFDRVGDLRGNTIYF.